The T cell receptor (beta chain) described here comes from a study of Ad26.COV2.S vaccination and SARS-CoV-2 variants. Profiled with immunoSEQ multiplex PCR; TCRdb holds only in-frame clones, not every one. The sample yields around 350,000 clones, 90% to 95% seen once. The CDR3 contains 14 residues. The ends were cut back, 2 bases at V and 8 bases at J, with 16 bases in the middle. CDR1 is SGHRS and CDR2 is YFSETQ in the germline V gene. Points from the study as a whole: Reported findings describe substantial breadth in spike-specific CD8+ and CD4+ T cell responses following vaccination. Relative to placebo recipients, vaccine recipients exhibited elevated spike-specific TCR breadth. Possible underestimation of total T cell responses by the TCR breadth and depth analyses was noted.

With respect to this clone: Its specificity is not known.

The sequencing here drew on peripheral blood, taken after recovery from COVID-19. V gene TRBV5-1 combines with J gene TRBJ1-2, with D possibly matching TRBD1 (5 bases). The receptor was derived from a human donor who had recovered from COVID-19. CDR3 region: CASSFNEGMVGYTF. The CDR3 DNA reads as TGCGCCAGCAGCTTTAACGAGGGGATGGTCGGCTACACCTTC. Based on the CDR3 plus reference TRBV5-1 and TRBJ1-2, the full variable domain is KAGVTQTPRYLIKTRGQQVTLSCSPISGHRSVSWYQQTPGQGLQFLFEYFSETQRNKGNFPGRFSGRQFSNSRSEMNVSTLELGDSALYLCASSFNEGMVGYTFGSGTRLTVV.